This T cell receptor (beta chain) stems from a study of blood T cell repertoires in COVID-19. Study information: COVID-19 samples, acute and convalescent, were from the United States, Italy and Spain. Nucleic acid was either cDNA or gDNA, and it came from T cells, B-cell-depleted T cells, or PBMCs.

The CDR3 has 14 amino acids. V gave up 2 bases and J gave up 2 bases; unmatched junction bases: 1. Germline V gene data show CDR1 as MNHEY and CDR2 as SMNVEV (reference sequence). In the original workflow: Using reference gene primer amplification, nucleated cell counts were estimated. Clones were sequenced by immunoSEQ multiplex PCR, and TCRdb holds only the in-frame ones, with some missing. V, J and clone size reflect that table, while D and trimming were determined from the DNA. The sample lists under 300,000 clones; approximately 84% were seen once. The chain employs TRBV27 and TRBJ2-7, with 9 bases aligning to TRBD1. The material sequenced was peripheral blood. The sequence was obtained from a man between 50 and 59 years old with acute or convalescent COVID-19. CDR3 coding DNA: TGTGCCAGCAGTTTAGACAGGGGGGCCTACGAGCAGTACTTC. The encoded protein is CASSLDRGAYEQYF.